These T cell receptor beta chains were read from a single sample in a study of CD8 T cells in Susac syndrome. TCRdb itself ran the immunoSEQ multiplex PCR reads through MiXCR, one entry per CDR3 protein. The table includes about 210,000 distinct CDR3 sequences, 90% to 95% detected once. The specimen was CD4+ T cells from PBMCs. These receptors originate from a human donor in good health. CDR3s leave out the opening cysteine and the closing phenylalanine or tryptophan.

>TRBV3-1
ASSQGGLAGVYNEQF
>TRBV3-1
ASRRGQLNTEAF
>TRBV11-1
ASSLRQSSGNTIY
>TRBV6-5
ASSYRDPDTEAF
>TRBV30
AWSDGLGLQETQY
>TRBV29-1
SVVLREGLYGYT
>TRBV5-1
ASSLPLTLYNEQF
>TRBV20-1
SARYGDGYT
>TRBV18
ASSSRWKANEQF
>TRBV20-1
SSGGTEAF
>TRBV10-3
ATLAGEHEQY
>TRBV20-1
SASYSGDNSPLH
>TRBV4-1
ASAPPGSETQY
>TRBV12-3/TRBV12-4
ASSLRGGVYGNQPQH
>TRBV3-1
ASSQDGNEQY
>TRBV4-3
ASSQEAGVHEQY
>TRBV9
ASTTGTANEKLF
>TRBV20-1
SARDEGNNSPLH
>TRBV30
AWTAGQYEQF
>TRBV2
ASSVPGLIVTQY
>TRBV6-2/TRBV6-3
ASSKLAGGIETQY
>TRBV20-1
SARTGLAAYEQY